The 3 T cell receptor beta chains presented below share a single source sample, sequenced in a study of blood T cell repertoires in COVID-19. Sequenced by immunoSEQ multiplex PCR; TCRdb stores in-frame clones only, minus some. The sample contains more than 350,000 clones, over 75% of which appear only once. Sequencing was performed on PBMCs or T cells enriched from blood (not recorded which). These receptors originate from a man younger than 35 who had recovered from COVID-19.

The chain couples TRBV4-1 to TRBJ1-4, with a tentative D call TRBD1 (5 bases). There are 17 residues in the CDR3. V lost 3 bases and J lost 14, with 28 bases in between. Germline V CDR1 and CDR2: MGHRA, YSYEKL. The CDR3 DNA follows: TGCGCCAGCAGCCAGGCAGCGGGCGGGGCTGTGGGGATTCACCTGTTTTTT. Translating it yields CASSQAAGGAVGIHLFF.

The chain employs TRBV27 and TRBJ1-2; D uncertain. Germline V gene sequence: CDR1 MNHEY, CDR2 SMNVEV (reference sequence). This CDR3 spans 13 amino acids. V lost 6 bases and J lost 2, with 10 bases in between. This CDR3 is CASSHTENYGYTF. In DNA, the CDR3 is TGTGCCAGCAGCCACACGGAGAACTATGGCTACACCTTC.

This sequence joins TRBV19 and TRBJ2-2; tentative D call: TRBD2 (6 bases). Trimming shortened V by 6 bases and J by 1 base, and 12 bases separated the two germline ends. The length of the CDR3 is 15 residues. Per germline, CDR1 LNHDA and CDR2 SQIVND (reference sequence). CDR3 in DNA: TGTGCCAGTAGGTCGGAGGGACTGAACACCGGGGAGCTGTTTTTT. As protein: CASRSEGLNTGELFF.